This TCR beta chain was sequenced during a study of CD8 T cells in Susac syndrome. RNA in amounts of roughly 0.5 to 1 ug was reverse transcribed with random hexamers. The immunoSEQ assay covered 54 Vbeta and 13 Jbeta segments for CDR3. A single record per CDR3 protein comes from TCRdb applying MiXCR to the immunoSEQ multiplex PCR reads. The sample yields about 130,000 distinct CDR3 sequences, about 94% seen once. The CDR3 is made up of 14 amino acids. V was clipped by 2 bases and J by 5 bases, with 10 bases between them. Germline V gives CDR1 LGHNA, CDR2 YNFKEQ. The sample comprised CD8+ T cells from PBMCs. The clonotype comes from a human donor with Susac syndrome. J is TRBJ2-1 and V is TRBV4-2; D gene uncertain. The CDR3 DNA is TGTGCCAGCAGCCAAAGCTTAGAGGACAATGAGCAGTTCTTC. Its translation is CASSQSLEDNEQFF.